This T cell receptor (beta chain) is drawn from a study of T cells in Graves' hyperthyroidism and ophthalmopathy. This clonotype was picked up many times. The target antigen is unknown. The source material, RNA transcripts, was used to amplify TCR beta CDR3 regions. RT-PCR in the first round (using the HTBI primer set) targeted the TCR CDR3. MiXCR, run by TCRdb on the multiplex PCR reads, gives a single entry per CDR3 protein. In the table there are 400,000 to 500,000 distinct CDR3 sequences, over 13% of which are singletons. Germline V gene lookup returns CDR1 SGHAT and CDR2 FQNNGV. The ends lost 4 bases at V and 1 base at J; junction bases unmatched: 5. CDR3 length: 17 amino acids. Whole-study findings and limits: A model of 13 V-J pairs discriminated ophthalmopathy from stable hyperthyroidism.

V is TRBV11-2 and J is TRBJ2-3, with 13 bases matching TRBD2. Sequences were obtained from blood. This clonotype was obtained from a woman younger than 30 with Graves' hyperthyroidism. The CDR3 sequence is CASSYRTSGRRTDTQYF. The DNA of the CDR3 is TGTGCCAGCAGCTACCGGACTAGCGGGAGACGCACAGATACGCAGTATTTT.